A single sample is the source of the 26 T cell receptor beta chains below, sequenced in a study of blood T cell repertoires in COVID-19. Only in-frame clones appear in the TCRdb table, and some are missing; sequencing was by immunoSEQ multiplex PCR. The sample holds roughly 240,000 clones; about 82% are singletons and the top ten take 4.5% to 6%. The sequencing input was peripheral blood. All receptors derive from a man aged 50-60 years with COVID-19, enrolled during active disease.

The chain couples TRBV5-1 to TRBJ1-5; perhaps TRBD1 as D (5 bases). Trimming took off 0 bases at V and 1 base at J, with 8 bases between the two ends. The CDR3 extends over 15 amino acids. Germline values: CDR1 SGHRS, CDR2 YFSETQ. In DNA form, the CDR3 reads TGCGCCAGCAGCTTGGGGGACTCCAGCAATCAGCCCCAGCATTTT. Residues: CASSLGDSSNQPQHF.

The chain is built from TRBV20-1 and TRBJ1-2, with D unclear. Germline CDR1 is DFQATT and CDR2 is SNEGSKA (reference sequence). CDR3 size: 10 residues. V lost 6 bases, J lost 7 bases, and 9 bases lay in between. As DNA, the CDR3 is TGCAGTGCGAGCCAGGTTGGCTACACCTTC. This codes for CSASQVGYTF.

The V gene is TRBV3-1 (or the pseudogene TRBV3-2), the J gene TRBJ2-2; D is possibly TRBD1 (6 bases). Germline CDR1 is LGHDT and CDR2 is YNNKEL (reference sequence). Trimming left V 1 base short and J 7 bases short, with 10 bases between. The CDR3 is 14 residues long. Here the CDR3 DNA reads TGTGCCAGCAGCCAAGGTCAGGGGATCGGGGAGCTGTTTTTT. Its protein is CASSQGQGIGELFF.

The chain combines TRBV19 with TRBJ1-6; 8 bases align to TRBD1. V dropped 3 bases and J dropped 7; count of bases not matched to a gene: 5. Germline loops: CDR1 LNHDA, CDR2 SQIVND (reference sequence). The CDR3 is 15 amino acids. Here the CDR3 reads CASSMQQGANSPLHF. The CDR3 DNA is TGTGCCAGTAGTATGCAGCAGGGGGCAAATTCACCCCTCCACTTT.

The chain carries TRBV7-8 and TRBJ2-3; 16 bases fit TRBD2. Germline V gene data show CDR1 as SGHVS and CDR2 as FQNEAQ. The CDR3 loop spans 21 amino acids. V lost 4 bases to trimming and J lost 1 base; unmatched junction nucleotides: 14. This CDR3 reads CASSSPRTGTSGGAGTDTQYF. The CDR3 DNA reads TGTGCCAGCAGCTCCCCCCGTACCGGGACTAGCGGGGGGGCCGGCACAGATACGCAGTATTTT. The full variable domain, its missing parts supplied by reference TRBV7-8 and TRBJ2-3, is GAGVSQSPRYKVAKRGQDVALRCDPISGHVSLFWYQQALGQGPEFLTYFQNEAQLDKSGLPSDRFFAERPEGSVSTLKIQRTQQEDSAVYLCASSSPRTGTSGGAGTDTQYFGPGTRLTVL.

The chain carries TRBV18 and TRBJ1-4; TRBD1 might be the D (5 bases). The germline V gene has CDR1 KGHSH and CDR2 LQKENI. The CDR3 is 13 residues long. Trimming removed 6 bases at V and 8 bases at J, with 13 bases between. CDR3 in amino acids: CASSAAQAEKLFF. The CDR3 DNA reads as TGTGCCAGCTCTGCAGCACAGGCGGAAAAACTGTTTTTT.

In this sample, this clone turned up a few times. This rearrangement joins TRBV18 to TRBJ1-6; D unclear. CDR1 is KGHSH, CDR2 LQKENI, per germline. The CDR3 sequence is 16 residues long. Between the trimmed V and J ends, which lost 4 bases and 4 bases, there was a span of 14 bases. In DNA form, the CDR3 reads TGTGCCAGCTCACAAAGGGAGGGCCCTTATAATTCACCCCTCCACTTT. This codes for CASSQREGPYNSPLHF.

V usage is TRBV6-2 or TRBV6-3 and J usage is TRBJ1-1; 7 bases match TRBD1. CDR1 is MNHEY and CDR2 is SVGEGT in the germline V gene. The V gene end was trimmed by 0 bases and the J gene end by 5 bases; junction bases not matched to a gene: 6. The CDR3 spans 15 residues. The CDR3 region is CASSYSPTGLTEAFF. The DNA of the CDR3 is TGTGCCAGCAGTTACTCCCCGACAGGGCTAACTGAAGCTTTCTTT.

The V call is TRBV7-2, the J call TRBJ1-2; the D gene is possibly TRBD1 (6 bases). The CDR3 spans 15 residues. Trimming took 1 base from V and 4 from J, leaving 13 bases between them. CDR1 and CDR2 (germline): SGHTA, FQGNSA. CDR3 nucleotide sequence: TGTGCCAGCAGCTTAGTCCCAGGGGTGGGCTATGGCTACACCTTC. Protein: CASSLVPGVGYGYTF.

The table lists this clone with a few counts. The J gene is TRBJ1-2, the V gene TRBV3-1 (or the pseudogene TRBV3-2), with D possibly matching TRBD1 (6 bases). V was pared by 1 base and J by 7 bases, with 10 bases between. Germline-derived CDR1 and CDR2 are LGHDT and YNNKEL (reference sequence). The CDR3 runs 13 residues. Written as DNA, the CDR3 is TGTGCCAGCAGCCAAGTGGGGGCAGTTGGCTACACCTTC. Encoded protein: CASSQVGAVGYTF.

For this clone: Other DNA sequences in the sample encode the same CDR3. The chain has TRBV20-1 and TRBJ2-7; D gene unclear. V was cut by 3 bases and J by 2 bases, with 5 bases left in between. The CDR3 runs to 11 residues. CDR1 DFQATT and CDR2 SNEGSKA come from the germline V gene (reference sequence). The CDR3 region has the DNA TGCAGTGCTAGTCCAGCCTACGAGCAGTACTTC. Protein product: CSASPAYEQYF.

This chain uses TRBV2 with TRBJ2-5; 9 nucleotides line up with TRBD2. Per the germline V gene, CDR1 is SNHLY and CDR2 is FYNNEI. There are 13 residues in the CDR3. Trimming removed 4 bases from V and 4 bases from J; junction bases left unmatched: 1. CDR3 in amino acids: CASSVLAGETQYF. For the CDR3, the DNA is TGTGCCAGCAGTGTACTAGCGGGAGAGACCCAGTACTTC.

This chain joins TRBV9 and TRBJ1-1; maybe TRBD1 (5 bases). CDR1 SGDLS and CDR2 YYNGEE come from the germline V gene. This CDR3 spans 15 amino acids. The ends were cut back, 0 bases at V and 0 bases at J, with 9 bases in the middle. CDR3 sequence reads: CASSVVSGVNTEAFF. The CDR3 region has the DNA TGTGCCAGCAGCGTAGTATCGGGGGTGAACACTGAAGCTTTCTTT.

The chain joins TRBV5-5 to TRBJ2-7; TRBD2 might be the D (6 bases). The CDR3 is made up of 15 amino acids. Germline V lookup: CDR1 SGHKS, CDR2 YYEKEE (reference sequence). Trimming pared 0 bases from V and 1 base from J, leaving 11 bases between. The CDR3 here is CASSLGWRGSYEQYF. CDR3 sequence (DNA): TGTGCCAGCAGCTTGGGATGGCGGGGATCCTACGAGCAGTACTTC.

The chain combines TRBV27 with TRBJ1-1; D gene unclear. Germline CDR1 MNHEY, CDR2 SMNVEV (reference sequence). There are 16 residues in the CDR3. V lost 6 bases and J lost 1, with 18 bases in between. The CDR3 coding sequence is TGTGCCAGCAGAAACGAGGGCTCGTTAAGGAACACTGAAGCTTTCTTT. Protein product: CASRNEGSLRNTEAFF.

The CDR3 reads CAWSTGGVIYEQFF. The CDR3 DNA follows: TGTGCCTGGTCGACAGGGGGCGTAATTTATGAGCAGTTCTTC. This chain joins TRBV30 and TRBJ2-1; 10 bases map to TRBD1. V trimming: 5 bases; J trimming: 8 bases; junction bases outside the gene matches: 9. The CDR3 has 14 amino acids. Looked up from germline, CDR1 is GTSNPN and CDR2 is SVGIG (reference sequence). The entire variable domain, with the rest obtained from reference TRBV30 and TRBJ2-1, is as follows: SQTIHQWPATLVQPVGSPLSLECTVEGTSNPNLYWYRQAAGRGLQLLFYSVGIGQISSEVPQNLSASRPQDRQFILSSKKLLLSDSGFYLCAWSTGGVIYEQFFGPGTRLTVL.

J is TRBJ1-1 and V is TRBV3-1 (or the pseudogene TRBV3-2), with 7 bases that match TRBD1. Per the germline V gene, CDR1 is LGHDT and CDR2 is YNNKEL (reference sequence). The CDR3 consists of 13 residues. The V segment lost 4 bases and the J segment 11 bases; nucleotides outside the gene matches: 10. The CDR3 spells CASSPTGDNLAFF. The CDR3 region has the DNA TGTGCCAGCAGCCCTACAGGGGATAACTTGGCTTTCTTT.

This chain uses TRBV9 with TRBJ1-4; tentatively, D is TRBD1 (6 bases). This CDR3 has 15 amino acids. With 4 bases removed from V and 2 bases from J, the gap between germline ends came to 12 bases. Germline V gene data show CDR1 as SGDLS and CDR2 as YYNGEE. The CDR3 sequence: CASSIRGTTNEKLFF. CDR3 nucleotide sequence: TGTGCCAGCAGCATCAGGGGAACGACTAATGAAAAACTGTTTTTT.

This sequence joins TRBV19 and TRBJ1-5; D ambiguous. This CDR3 spans 14 amino acids. From germline, CDR1 is LNHDA and CDR2 SQIVND (reference sequence). V was shortened by 7 bases and J by 2 bases, with 12 bases between the two germline ends. This chain's CDR3 is CASNPGRRNQPQHF. The CDR3 coding sequence is TGTGCCAGTAATCCCGGGAGACGCAATCAGCCCCAGCATTTT.

The J gene is TRBJ2-1, the V gene TRBV5-4; a possible D gene is TRBD2 (5 bases). CDR1 and CDR2 (germline): SGHNT, YYREEE (reference sequence). CDR3 length: 14 residues. Between the trimmed V and J ends, which lost 3 bases and 5 bases, there was a span of 12 bases. CDR3 bases: TGTGCCAGCAGCTCCCCCGGGGTCCACAATGAGCAGTTCTTC. It yields the protein CASSSPGVHNEQFF.

J is TRBJ2-3 and V is TRBV27; 10 nucleotides agree with TRBD2. This CDR3 contains 16 residues. J was trimmed by 7 bases and V by 7 bases; bases with no gene match: 14. CDR1 and CDR2 (germline): MNHEY, SMNVEV (reference sequence). CDR3 sequence reads: CASTPLKSGGENTQYF. The DNA for the CDR3 is TGTGCCAGCACCCCACTCAAAAGCGGGGGGGAAAATACGCAGTATTTT.

The chain employs TRBV7-9 and TRBJ2-3, with a weak D call TRBD1 (5 bases). Per germline, CDR1 SEHNR and CDR2 FQNEAQ (reference sequence). CDR3 length: 15 amino acids. V was shortened by 1 base and J by 3 bases, with 11 bases between the two germline ends. CDR3 sequence (DNA): TGTGCCAGCAGCTTAGAATGGACAAGAACAGATACGCAGTATTTT. Amino acids: CASSLEWTRTDTQYF.

CDR3 coding DNA: TGTGCCAGCAGCCCCGACAGGGAAGGAGGCTACACCTTC. This codes for CASSPDREGGYTF. The rearrangement links TRBV2 to TRBJ1-2; 7 bases match TRBD1. The CDR3 has 13 residues. V lost 6 bases, J lost 8 bases, and 9 bases stayed unmatched. Per germline, CDR1 SNHLY and CDR2 FYNNEI. Full variable domain (missing parts from reference TRBV2 and TRBJ1-2): EPEVTQTPSHQVTQMGQEVILRCVPISNHLYFYWYRQILGQKVEFLVSFYNNEISEKSEIFDDQFSVERPDGSNFTLKIRSTKLEDSAMYFCASSPDREGGYTFGSGTRLTVV.

This clone has a single count. This chain joins TRBV7-2 and TRBJ2-7, with 10 bases lining up with TRBD1. The CDR3 has 16 amino acids. V gave up 4 bases and J gave up 1 base; unmatched junction bases: 7. Per the germline V gene, CDR1 is SGHTA and CDR2 is FQGNSA. The CDR3 spells CASSSARDRGSYEQYF. The CDR3 DNA reads TGTGCCAGCAGCTCAGCGAGGGACAGGGGATCCTACGAGCAGTACTTC.

The chain links TRBV27 to TRBJ1-3, with D tentatively TRBD1 (6 bases). Germline CDR1 and CDR2: MNHEY and SMNVEV (reference sequence). This CDR3 region has 14 residues. Trimming removed 5 bases at V and 4 bases at J, with 12 bases between. The CDR3 sequence is CASSLDSSGNTIYF. CDR3 sequence (DNA): TGTGCCAGCAGTCTGGACAGTTCAGGAAACACCATATATTTT.

This clone is a singleton in its sample. The V gene is TRBV24-1, the J gene TRBJ2-2, with 9 bases fitting TRBD1. Germline-derived CDR1 and CDR2 are KGHDR and SFDVKD. The length of the CDR3 is 16 residues. V gave up 3 bases and J gave up 3 bases; unmatched junction bases: 4. The CDR3 reads CATSDPQGADTGELFF. CDR3 bases: TGTGCCACCAGTGATCCACAGGGGGCGGACACCGGGGAGCTGTTTTTT.